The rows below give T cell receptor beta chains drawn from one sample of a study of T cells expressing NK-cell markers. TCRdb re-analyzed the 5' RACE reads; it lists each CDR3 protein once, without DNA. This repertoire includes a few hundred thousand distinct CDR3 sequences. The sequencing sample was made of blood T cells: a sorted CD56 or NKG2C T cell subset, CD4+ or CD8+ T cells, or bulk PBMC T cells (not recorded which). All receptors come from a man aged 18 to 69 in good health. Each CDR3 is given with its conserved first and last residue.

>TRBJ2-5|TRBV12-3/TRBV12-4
CASANSGGQETQYF
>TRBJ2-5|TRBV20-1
CSARITGGRETQYF
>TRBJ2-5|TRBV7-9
CASSLDTARGTQYF
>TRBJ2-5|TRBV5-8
CASSLVRQKETQYF
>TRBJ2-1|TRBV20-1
CSAIPGPYSYNEQFF
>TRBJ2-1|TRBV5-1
CASSGSYNEQFF
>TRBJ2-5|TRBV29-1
CSVARGQGTETQYF
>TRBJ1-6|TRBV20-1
CSARITNSPLHF
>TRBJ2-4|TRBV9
CASSPGNLKNIQYF
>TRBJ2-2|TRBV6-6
CVTGRKNTGELFF
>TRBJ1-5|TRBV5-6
CASSLARNQPQHF
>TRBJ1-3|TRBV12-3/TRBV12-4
CASSPGVVGNTIYF
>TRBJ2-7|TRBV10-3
CAISSQGAGSEQYF
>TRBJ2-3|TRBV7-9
CASSLATRRSTDTQYF
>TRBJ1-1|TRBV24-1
CATYTNTEAFF
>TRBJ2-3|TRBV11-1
CASSLAQVKRGPTRDTQYF
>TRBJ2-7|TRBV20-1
CSARVLSRTGTYEQYF
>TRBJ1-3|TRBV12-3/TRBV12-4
CASSLRDANTIYF
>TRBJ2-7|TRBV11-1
CASSLVPIGGQGSYEQYF
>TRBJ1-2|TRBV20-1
CSARGMGGAFNYGYTF
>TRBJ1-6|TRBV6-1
CASSVTGSNSPLHF
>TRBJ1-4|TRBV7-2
CASSSGQTTTNEKLFF
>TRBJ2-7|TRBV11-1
CASSFGGGYYEQYF
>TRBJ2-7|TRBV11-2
CASSIQGSRNEQYF
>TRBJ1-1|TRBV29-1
CSVGGNLWTEAFF
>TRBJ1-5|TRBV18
CASSPSGVGGNQPQHF
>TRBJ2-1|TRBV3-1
CASSPTGVSNEQFF
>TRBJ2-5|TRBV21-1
CASSSSAAAGGRGTQYF
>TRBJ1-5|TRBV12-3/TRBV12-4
CASSLGAGMGNQPQHF
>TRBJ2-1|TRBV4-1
CASSHRAGPGNEQFF
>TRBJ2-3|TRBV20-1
CSAYPSEGGRTDTQYF
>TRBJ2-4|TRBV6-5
CASTLGRAKNIQYF
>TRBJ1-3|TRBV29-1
CSVVVGSSGNTIYF
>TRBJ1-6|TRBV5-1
CASSRQRGDSYNSPLHF
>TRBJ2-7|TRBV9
CASSMGGDAHEQYF
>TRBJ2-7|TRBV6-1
CASRSWDNSYEQYF
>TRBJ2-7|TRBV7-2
CASSPRRDNYEQYF
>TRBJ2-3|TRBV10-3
CAIKGQGGSDTQYF
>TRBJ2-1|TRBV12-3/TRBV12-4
CASTRDSYNEQFF
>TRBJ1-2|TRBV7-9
CASSRSGEGGYTF
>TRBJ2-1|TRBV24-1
CATSDPKGLRGPSSYNEQFF
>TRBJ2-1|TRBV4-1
CASSHPGQGKHNEQFF
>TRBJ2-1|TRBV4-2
CASSQERVRGYEQFF
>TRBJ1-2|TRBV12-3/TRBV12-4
CASSGTGGLYGYTF